What follows describes a single TCR beta chain. What it binds is not known. Hyperthyroidism patients, aged 18 to 65, were newly diagnosed, under 2 months' duration. Exclusion covered patients with other autoimmune diseases or uncontrolled infections (as well as pregnancy or lactation). Germline CDR1 reads LNHNV; CDR2 reads YYDKDF (reference sequence). Trimming removed 0 bases from V and 6 bases from J, with 8 bases in between. The CDR3 runs 13 residues. From RNA, the CDR3 regions of TCR beta chains were amplified and sequenced. HTBI primers were employed in first-round RT-PCR, then a second-round multiplex PCR followed. Using its own MiXCR run on the multiplex PCR reads, TCRdb lists one record per CDR3 protein. This sample has approximately 540,000 distinct CDR3 sequences, with under 45% found just once. The source of the sample is a study of Graves' ophthalmopathy and Graves' hyperthyroidism. Points from the study as a whole: With approximately 88% sensitivity and around 80% specificity, a 13-signature model separated ophthalmopathy from stable hyperthyroidism. Among thyroid clonotypes expanded above 0.001 frequency, most also appeared in blood.

The V and J genes are TRBV15 and TRBJ1-2; D uncertain. Source material: peripheral blood or thyroid tissue (not recorded which). This receptor was taken from an adult man with Graves' hyperthyroidism. DNA of the CDR3: TGTGCCACCAGCAGAGATTGGGTTAATGGCTACACCTTC. It translates to CATSRDWVNGYTF.